Sequencing of this TCR beta chain was carried out in a study of T cell responses to AZD1222 COVID-19 vaccine. Profiled with immunoSEQ multiplex PCR; TCRdb holds only in-frame clones, not every one. The table records around 110,000 clones, about 90% of them present only once. The CDR3 is 13 residues long. CDR1 is SQVTM, CDR2 ANQGSEA, per germline. This clone was detected once. Germline is not matched at one junction end, which may reflect a read error. The genes are TRBV29-1 and TRBJ2-1, with TRBD1 matching over 8 bases. Material: peripheral blood, obtained on day 0 of AZD1222 vaccination. The TCR was taken from an adult in good health. The CDR3 loop is CSVEESGGGEQFF. The CDR3 DNA follows: TGCAGCGTCGAAGAATCAGGGGGCGGTGAGCAGTTCTTC.